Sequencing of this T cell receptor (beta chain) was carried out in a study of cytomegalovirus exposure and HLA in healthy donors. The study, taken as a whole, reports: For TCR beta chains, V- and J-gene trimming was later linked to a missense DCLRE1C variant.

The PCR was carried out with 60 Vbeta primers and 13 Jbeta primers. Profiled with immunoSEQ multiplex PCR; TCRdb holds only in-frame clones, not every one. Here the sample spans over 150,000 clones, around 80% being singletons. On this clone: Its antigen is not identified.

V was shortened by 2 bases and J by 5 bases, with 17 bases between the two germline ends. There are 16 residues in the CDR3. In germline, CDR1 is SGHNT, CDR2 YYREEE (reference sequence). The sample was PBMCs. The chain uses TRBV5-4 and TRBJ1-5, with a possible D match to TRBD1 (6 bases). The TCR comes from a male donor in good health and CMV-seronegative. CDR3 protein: CASSLYPGQVDQPQHF. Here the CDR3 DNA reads TGTGCCAGCAGCTTATACCCGGGACAAGTTGATCAGCCCCAGCATTTT.